This T cell receptor beta chain was identified in a study of long-term antiretroviral therapy in people with HIV (dated by TCRdb to 2021 to 2024). Broadly, across the study: The earliest samples were collected about a decade before the 2015 WHO recommendation for immediate ART, when ART was typically delayed until CD4 counts fell. No cross-contamination during QIAcube processing turned up in test extractions that ran a monoclonal T-cell line alongside 30 to 40 polyclonal samples. The cohort contributed over 150 cryopreserved PBMC samples from 30 adults with confirmed HIV infection, collected serially over a mean of about six years (range 1-12). Among the 30 or so participants with HIV, more than ten were female. A retrospective serial study tested whether changes in peripheral blood TRB repertoire composition and diversity were associated with ART initiation and durable HIV suppression. Summary of the overall study and its limitations: The repertoire was dominated across all time points by expanded TRB clones identified before ART initiation, although this dominance was seen to fluctuate and to decrease in many PLHIV after ART. Unsorted PBMC were profiled instead of sorted CD4+ and CD8+ T cells because pre-ART samples had limited cell numbers. Compared with controls, HIV repertoires had narrower CDR3 length ranges, and the network structure pointed to an antigen-experienced repertoire that shifted only slightly toward naive after ART. Starting ART was linked to a significant rise in TRB diversity, yet even with long-term ART the diversity remained significantly lower than in transplant donor controls. The samples span the years 2004 to 2017, and the ART regimens used at that time may not be as effective as current regimens. Limited PBMC availability meant only the TCR beta chain was sequenced, without alpha chain pairing. No data were available on ART adherence, viral resistance or therapy changes, limiting inferences about post-ART repertoire changes.

Sequencing of the TRB variable region was done with the immunoSEQ hsTCRB v3.0 assay at survey level resolution. A depth of about 40,000-55,000 T-cell genomes per sample was targeted for TRB sequencing. TRB libraries were pooled and sequenced on an Illumina MiSeq using a v3 150-cycle kit. Regarding the original processing steps: Repertoire analysis ran in R within a reproducible Nextflow workflow covering QC, data transformation and analysis. LymphoSeq2, an R package for exploring AIRR-Seq data, was used to implement the custom analyses. Several samples that yielded fewer than 5000 total TRB sequences were excluded, so that fewer than 200 HIV repertoires were analyzed. Among the roughly 200 retained HIV repertoires, more than 55 were collected before ART initiation and some 130 after ART initiation. Each repertoire was downsampled to 5000 TRB nucleotide sequences, and summary statistics were averaged across 100 downsampling iterations. TRB sequences were retained for analysis only if CDR3 regions of at least seven amino acids were present. Diversity was assessed using a clonality score derived from Shannon entropy and using the Gini coefficient. In repertoire networks, the top 5000 CDR3 amino acid sequences were linked whenever an edit distance of one separated two sequences. For TRB CDR3 amino acid sequences, antigen specificity groups and MHC restriction were predicted with GLIPH2. CDR3 amino acid sequences were matched against VDJdb and McPAS-TCR to flag known CMV, EBV, HIV or tissue antigen associations. Pre-ART, post-ART and control groups were compared with Wilcoxon signed-rank tests and Holm-Bonferroni correction. Held by TCRdb, this immuneACCESS table contains in-frame sequences only and omits some clones. Under half of the omission traces to an unresolved V gene where checked; the cause of the rest is unknown. The V and J calls and clone size are taken from that table; D and trimming were inferred from the DNA. The sample table contains about 29,000 clones; only one count was recorded for around 80% of them. The top ten hold approximately 9.5% of the sample.

V is shortened by 2 bases, J by 3 bases, and the region joining them spans 33 bases. The germline V gene specifies SGHRS as CDR1 and YFSETQ as CDR2. The CDR3 contains 22 residues, cysteine and phenylalanine counted. Of all the DNA, just the CDR3 is kept, 66 bases in frame from base 1. About this clone: Its binding antigen is unknown. No per-base quality is available; no much larger clone lies one base away.

Inclusion was restricted to participants for whom at least one PBMC sample before ART initiation and at least two post-ART samples were available. Every participant with HIV received treatment in the United States of America. Before DNA extraction, cryopreserved samples of 1-10 million PBMC were thawed and then washed. At the time of the earliest PBMC sample, participants with HIV were aged between roughly 20 and 60 years. Each participant contributed PBMC samples from 1-4 timepoints before ART initiation and 2-8 timepoints after ART initiation, with a median of 7 samples. Serial HIV viral load, CD4+ T-cell count, ART history and demographic data were obtained for every participant. Genomic DNA was extracted from unsorted PBMC with a Qiagen kit on a QIAcube, processed in batches of 12 samples.

The clonotype comes from a man in his forties with HIV. In this chain, TRBV5-1 is recombined with TRBJ1-3, with no confidently assigned D gene. The sample in question was unsorted PBMCs, obtained 3 years after starting antiretroviral therapy. The CDR3 loop reads CASSFGGLGDAWQHGLGNTIYF. In nucleotides, the sequence is TGCGCCAGCAGCTTTGGAGGGCTGGGAGACGCATGGCAGCATGGTCTTGGAAACACCATATATTTT.